These T cell receptor beta chains were read from a single sample in a study of CD8 T cells in ankylosing spondylitis. MiXCR, applied by TCRdb to the 5' RACE reads, yields one record per CDR3 protein. The sample holds approximately 140,000 distinct CDR3 sequences, 40% to 50% seen once. Sequenced sample: synovial fluid, either unsorted or a sorted T cell fraction (not recorded which). The source is a male donor with ankylosing spondylitis. Both conserved end residues are part of each CDR3. Each record gives: V gene, J gene, D gene, clone size, CDR3 protein, CDR3 DNA. A D gene is named only where the DNA matches it firmly. A clone size is listed for some rows: how often the clone was seen (once, few, many), or a class if it is expanded.

V: TRBV5-1; J: TRBJ1-2; D: TRBD1; size: few; CDR3: CASSFADRAISVKGYTF; DNA: TGCGCCAGCAGCTTCGCGGACAGGGCCATTTCGGTGAAGGGCTACACCTTC
V: TRBV6-6; J: TRBJ2-2; D: .; size: many; CDR3: CASSYRDTGELFF; DNA: TGTGCCAGCAGTTACAGGGACACCGGGGAGCTGTTTTTT
V: TRBV5-1; J: TRBJ1-3; D: TRBD1; size: .; CDR3: CASSYDRGSGNTIYF; DNA: TGCGCCAGCAGCTATGACAGGGGGTCTGGAAACACCATATATTTT
V: TRBV28; J: TRBJ2-1; D: .; size: many; CDR3: CASSRDSLEEEQFF; DNA: TGTGCCAGCAGTCGGGACTCCCTCGAGGAGGAGCAGTTCTTC
V: TRBV5-6; J: TRBJ1-1; D: .; size: few; CDR3: CASSFRTANTEAFF; DNA: TGTGCCAGCAGCTTTAGGACAGCGAACACTGAAGCTTTCTTT
V: TRBV3-1; J: TRBJ2-1; D: .; size: .; CDR3: CASSLPGPGNEQFF; DNA: TGTGCCAGCAGCCTCCCAGGGCCAGGTAATGAGCAGTTCTTC
V: TRBV5-1; J: TRBJ2-1; D: .; size: .; CDR3: CASSPHTGYNEQFF; DNA: TGCGCCAGCAGCCCCCATACGGGGTACAATGAGCAGTTCTTC
V: TRBV12-3/TRBV12-4; J: TRBJ1-1; D: TRBD1; size: .; CDR3: CASSNEDRGLNTEAFF; DNA: TGTGCCAGCAGTAACGAAGACAGGGGACTGAACACTGAAGCTTTCTTT
V: TRBV28; J: TRBJ2-1; D: .; size: .; CDR3: CASSLFQGYEQFF; DNA: TGTGCCAGCAGTTTATTCCAGGGCTATGAGCAGTTCTTC
V: TRBV14; J: TRBJ1-1; D: TRBD1; size: few; CDR3: CASSQEFRRDSTMNTEAFF; DNA: TGTGCCAGCAGCCAAGAATTCCGTAGGGACAGCACCATGAACACTGAAGCTTTCTTT
V: TRBV7-8; J: TRBJ1-2; D: .; size: .; CDR3: CASSPLPVSFGYTF; DNA: TGTGCCAGCAGCCCTCTCCCAGTTTCCTTTGGCTACACCTTC
V: TRBV28; J: TRBJ2-3; D: TRBD1; size: .; CDR3: CASSWADRGPTDTQYF; DNA: TGTGCCAGCAGTTGGGCGGACAGGGGGCCCACAGATACGCAGTATTTT
V: TRBV9; J: TRBJ2-2; D: .; size: once; CDR3: CASSLNRDSDTGELFF; DNA: TGTGCCAGCAGCCTTAACCGGGACTCGGACACCGGGGAGCTGTTTTTT
V: TRBV5-1; J: TRBJ1-2; D: .; size: .; CDR3: CASSLEPGTMYPNYGYTF; DNA: TGCGCCAGCAGCTTGGAGCCGGGGACGATGTATCCTAACTATGGCTACACCTTC
V: TRBV4-3; J: TRBJ2-3; D: .; size: few; CDR3: CASSQDRVAGQTDTQYF; DNA: TGCGCCAGCAGCCAAGATCGGGTAGCAGGTCAGACAGATACGCAGTATTTT
V: TRBV27; J: TRBJ2-1; D: .; size: .; CDR3: CASSLTGTPATQFF; DNA: TGTGCCAGCAGTTTAACTGGGACCCCAGCCACCCAGTTCTTC
V: TRBV27; J: TRBJ2-7; D: TRBD2; size: .; CDR3: CASSFIPGLAVYEQYF; DNA: TGTGCCAGCAGCTTTATCCCGGGACTAGCGGTATACGAGCAGTACTTC